This entry concerns a single TCR beta chain. The record originates from a study of control samples from healthy donors and cancer patients. Germline-derived CDR1 and CDR2 are SGHAT and FQNNGV. The V and J ends lost 5 bases and 0 bases respectively, with 20 bases between them. The CDR3 runs to 19 residues. Profiled with immunoSEQ multiplex PCR; TCRdb holds only in-frame clones, not every one. The sample includes around 120,000 clones, about nine tenths of them seen just once. Sequencing was done on a sample of blood. This chain joins TRBV11-2 and TRBJ2-6, with D possibly being TRBD1 or TRBD2 (5 bases each). This receptor was identified in a man aged 35 to 55 in good health. The CDR3 region has the DNA TGTGCCAGCAGCCCTAAAACTATAATGGGGACCTCTGGGGCCAACGTCCTGACTTTC. Translation: CASSPKTIMGTSGANVLTF.